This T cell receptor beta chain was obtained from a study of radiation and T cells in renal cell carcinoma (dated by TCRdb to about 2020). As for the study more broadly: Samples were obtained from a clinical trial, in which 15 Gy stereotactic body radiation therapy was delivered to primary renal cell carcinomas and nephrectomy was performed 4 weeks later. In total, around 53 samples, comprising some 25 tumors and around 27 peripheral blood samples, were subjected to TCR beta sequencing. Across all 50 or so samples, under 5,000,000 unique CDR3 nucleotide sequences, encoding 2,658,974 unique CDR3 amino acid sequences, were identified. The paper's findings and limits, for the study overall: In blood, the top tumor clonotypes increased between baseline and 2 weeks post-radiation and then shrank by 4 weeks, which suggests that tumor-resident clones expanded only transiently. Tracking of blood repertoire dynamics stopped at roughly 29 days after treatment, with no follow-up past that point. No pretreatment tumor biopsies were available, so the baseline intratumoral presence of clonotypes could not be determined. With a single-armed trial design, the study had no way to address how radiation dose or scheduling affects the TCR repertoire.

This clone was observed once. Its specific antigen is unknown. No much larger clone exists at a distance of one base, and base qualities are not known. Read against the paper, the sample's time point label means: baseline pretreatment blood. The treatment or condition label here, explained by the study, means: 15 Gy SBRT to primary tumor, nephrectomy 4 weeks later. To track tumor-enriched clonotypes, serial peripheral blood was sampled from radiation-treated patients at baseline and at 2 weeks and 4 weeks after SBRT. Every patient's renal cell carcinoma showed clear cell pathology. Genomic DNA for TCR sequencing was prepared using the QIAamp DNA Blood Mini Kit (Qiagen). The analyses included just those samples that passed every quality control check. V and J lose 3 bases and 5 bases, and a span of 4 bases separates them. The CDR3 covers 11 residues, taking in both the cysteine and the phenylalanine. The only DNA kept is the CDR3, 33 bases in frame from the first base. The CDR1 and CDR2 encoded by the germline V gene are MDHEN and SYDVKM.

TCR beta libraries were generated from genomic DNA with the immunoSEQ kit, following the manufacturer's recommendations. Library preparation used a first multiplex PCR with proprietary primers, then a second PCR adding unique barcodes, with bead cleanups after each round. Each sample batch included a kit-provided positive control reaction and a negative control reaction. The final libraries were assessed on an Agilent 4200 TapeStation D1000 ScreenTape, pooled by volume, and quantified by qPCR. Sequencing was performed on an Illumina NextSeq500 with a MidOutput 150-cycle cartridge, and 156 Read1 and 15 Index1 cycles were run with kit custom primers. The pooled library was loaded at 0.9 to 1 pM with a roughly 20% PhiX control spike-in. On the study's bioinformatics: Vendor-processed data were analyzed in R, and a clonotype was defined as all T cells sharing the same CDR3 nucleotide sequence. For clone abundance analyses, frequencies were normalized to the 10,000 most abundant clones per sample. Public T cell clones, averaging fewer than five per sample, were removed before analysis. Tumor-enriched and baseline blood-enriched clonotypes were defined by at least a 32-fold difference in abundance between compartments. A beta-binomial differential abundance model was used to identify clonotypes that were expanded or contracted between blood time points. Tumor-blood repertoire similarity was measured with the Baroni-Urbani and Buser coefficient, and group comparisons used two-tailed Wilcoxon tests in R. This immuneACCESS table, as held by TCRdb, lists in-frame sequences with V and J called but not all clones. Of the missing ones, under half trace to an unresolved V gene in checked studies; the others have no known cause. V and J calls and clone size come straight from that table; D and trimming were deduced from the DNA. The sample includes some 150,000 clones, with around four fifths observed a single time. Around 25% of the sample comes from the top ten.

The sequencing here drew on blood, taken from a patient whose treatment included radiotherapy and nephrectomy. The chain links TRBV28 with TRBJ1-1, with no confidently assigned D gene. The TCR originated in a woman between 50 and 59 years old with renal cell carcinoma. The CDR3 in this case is CASSLRTEAFF. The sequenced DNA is TGTGCCAGCAGTTTGAGGACTGAAGCTTTCTTT. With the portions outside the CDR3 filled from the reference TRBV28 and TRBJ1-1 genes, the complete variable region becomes DVKVTQSSRYLVKRTGEKVFLECVQDMDHENMFWYRQDPGLGLRLIYFSYDVKMKEKGDIPEGYSVSREKKERFSLILESASTNQTSMYLCASSLRTEAFFGQGTRLTVV.